This T cell receptor beta chain is drawn from a study of Ad26.COV2.S vaccination and SARS-CoV-2 variants. Germline values: CDR1 SGHTA, CDR2 FQGNSA. This CDR3 is built from 15 residues. Deletions cut 1 base from V and 4 bases from J, with 13 bases between. TCRdb's copy holds only in-frame clones and misses some; the assay was immunoSEQ multiplex PCR. The sample carries 85,000 to 95,000 clones, approximately 82% recorded once. This chain connects TRBV7-2 to TRBJ1-1; the D gene is possibly TRBD1 (5 bases). The starting material was peripheral blood, obtained after recovery from COVID-19. This receptor was identified in a human donor who had recovered from COVID-19. This chain's CDR3 is CASSLVAGRSTEAFF. In DNA form, the CDR3 reads TGTGCCAGCAGCTTAGTTGCAGGGAGGAGCACTGAAGCTTTCTTT.